One sample yielded the 5 T cell receptor beta chains listed below, sequenced in a study of breast tumors, draining lymph nodes, adjacent tissues. Breast cancer patients provided tissue from their axillary draining lymph nodes. From the multiplex PCR reads, TCRdb called clonotypes with MiXCR, one entry per CDR3 protein. Among 150,000 to 250,000 distinct CDR3 sequences listed, approximately 33% were seen once. Sample: axillary lymph node tissue. Receptors were obtained from a female donor with breast cancer. Some clones in this sample may be carry-over from other donors' samples.

This clonotype was counted a few times. The chain carries TRBV7-9 and TRBJ1-1, with 7 bases matching TRBD1. The CDR3 is made up of 13 amino acids. Germline loops: CDR1 SEHNR, CDR2 FQNEAQ (reference sequence). J gave up 7 bases and V 5 bases, and 7 bases lay outside the gene matches. CDR3 amino acids: CASSLQGKGEAFF. The CDR3 nucleotides read TGTGCCAGCAGCCTACAGGGGAAGGGTGAAGCTTTCTTT.

The chain employs TRBV20-1 and TRBJ2-2; 10 bases align to TRBD1. CDR1 is DFQATT and CDR2 is SNEGSKA in the germline V gene (reference sequence). This CDR3 has 18 amino acids. V shed 1 base and J 1 base; nucleotides not matched to a gene: 9. CDR3 nucleotides: TGCAGTGCTAGAGCCCACCTCGGGACAGGGGTGAACACCGGGGAGCTGTTTTTT. Residues: CSARAHLGTGVNTGELFF.

This clonotype was observed at least ten times. The chain carries TRBV7-3 and TRBJ2-3, with 9 nucleotides matching TRBD1. The germline V gene encodes CDR1 SGHTA and CDR2 FQGTGA. Losses at the gene ends were 5 bases for V and 6 bases for J; bases not matched to a gene: 9. The CDR3 is made up of 15 amino acids. CDR3 nucleotide sequence: TGTGCCAGCAGCCCCGGGACAGGGCTGGGTGATACGCAGTATTTT. Translation: CASSPGTGLGDTQYF.

V gene TRBV6-2 or TRBV6-3 combines with J gene TRBJ2-7; 10 bases agree with TRBD2. The V gene's germline CDR1 is MNHEY and CDR2 SVGEGT. The V segment lost 5 bases and the J segment 9 bases; nucleotides outside the gene matches: 22. The CDR3 covers 18 residues. CDR3 sequence reads: CASSHVRLAGGRADTQYF. The CDR3 DNA follows: TGTGCCAGCAGTCACGTCCGGTTAGCGGGGGGACGGGCAGATACGCAGTACTTC.

In its sample, this clonotype was seen many times. The J gene is TRBJ1-4, the V gene TRBV12-3 or TRBV12-4; D ambiguous. This CDR3 region has 12 residues. V was cut by 6 bases and J by 8 bases, with 10 bases left in between. The CDR3 nucleotides read TGTGCCAGCAGGCTGACGGGAGAAAAACTGTTTTTT. It yields the protein CASRLTGEKLFF.